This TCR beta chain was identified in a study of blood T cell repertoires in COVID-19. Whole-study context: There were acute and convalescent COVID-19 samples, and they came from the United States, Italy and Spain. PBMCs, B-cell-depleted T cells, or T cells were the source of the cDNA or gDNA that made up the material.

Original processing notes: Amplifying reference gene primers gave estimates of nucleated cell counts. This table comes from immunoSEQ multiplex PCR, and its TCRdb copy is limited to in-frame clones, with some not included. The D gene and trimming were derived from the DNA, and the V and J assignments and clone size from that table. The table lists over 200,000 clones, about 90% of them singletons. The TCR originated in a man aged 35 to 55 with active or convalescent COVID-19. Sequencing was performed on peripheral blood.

CDR3 protein: CASSLGTSFSGELFF. CDR3 DNA sequence: TGCGCCAGCAGCTTAGGGACTAGCTTCTCCGGGGAGCTGTTTTTT. This chain uses TRBV5-1 with TRBJ2-2, with 9 bases fitting TRBD2. Germline trimming cut 2 bases from V and 6 bases from J; bases unmatched to any gene: 5. Looked up from germline, CDR1 is SGHRS and CDR2 is YFSETQ. The CDR3 loop spans 15 amino acids.